This record concerns one T cell receptor (beta chain) sequence. This specimen comes from a study of cytomegalovirus exposure and HLA in healthy donors. 60 Vbeta and 13 Jbeta primers were used in PCR. Assay: immunoSEQ multiplex PCR; the TCRdb copy retains only in-frame clones and omits some. In the table there are 150,000 to 200,000 clones, around 68% of which are singletons. CDR1 and CDR2 (germline): SGHRS, YFSETQ. V was clipped by 3 bases and J by 2 bases, with 14 bases between them. The CDR3 length is 15 residues. This clonotype was obtained from a man aged 50 to 59 in good health and CMV-seronegative. Sequenced sample: PBMCs. The chain carries TRBV5-1 and TRBJ2-5, with TRBD2 as a possible D gene (6 bases). The CDR3 region has the DNA TGCGCCAGCAGCTCCGGGACCGCGGGACAAGAGACCCAGTACTTC. This encodes CASSSGTAGQETQYF.